These 5 T cell receptor beta chains were sequenced from one sample in a study of T cell changes during pregnancy in multiple sclerosis (dated by TCRdb to the late 2010s). The method was the immunoSEQ multiplex PCR assay. TCRdb mirrors the immuneACCESS table, restricted to in-frame sequences. Some clones are absent from its copies; in checked studies, under half trace to an unresolved V gene, and the reason for the others is unknown. The sample records 75,000 to 95,000 clones, around 90% of which are singletons. Of the sample, about 1.6% falls within the top ten clones. Material: peripheral blood, obtained in the first trimester of pregnancy. Receptors were obtained from a female donor with multiple sclerosis, enrolled in a pregnancy study.

This clone showed up just once. The rearrangement uses TRBV11-2 and TRBJ1-2; D perhaps matches TRBD1 (5 bases). With 3 bases removed from V and 8 bases from J, the gap between germline ends came to 13 bases. Germline CDR1 is SGHAT and CDR2 is FQNNGV. This CDR3 has 13 residues. Here the CDR3 reads CASSFGGGVGYTF. The CDR3 DNA sequence: TGTGCCAGCAGCTTTGGGGGGGGAGTGGGCTACACCTTC.

This sequence joins TRBV7-9 and TRBJ2-7; D uncertain. Trimming took 5 bases from V and 3 from J, leaving 14 bases between them. This CDR3 has 14 residues. Germline assignment: CDR1 SEHNR and CDR2 FQNEAQ (reference sequence). This chain's CDR3 is CASSDSRKNYEQYF. CDR3 DNA sequence: TGTGCCAGCAGCGACTCCCGGAAGAACTACGAGCAGTACTTC.

The gene calls are TRBV4-1 and TRBJ2-7; the match to TRBD2 covers 9 bases. Germline V gene sequence: CDR1 MGHRA, CDR2 YSYEKL. There are 14 residues in the CDR3. The V and J ends lost 3 bases and 6 bases, in that order; junction bases with no gene match: 6. CDR3 residues: CASSQPGLASEQYF. For the CDR3, the DNA is TGCGCCAGCAGCCAGCCGGGACTAGCATCCGAGCAGTACTTC.

The chain recombines TRBV21-1 with TRBJ1-1; no DNA check was done on the table's D call, TRBD1. TRBV21-1 is described as a pseudogene. The CDR3 runs 16 residues. Written as DNA, the CDR3 is TGTGCCAGCAGCTCCCCTGGGACAGGGAGAGACACTGAAGCTTTCTTT. As protein: CASSSPGTGRDTEAFF.

V usage is TRBV28 and J usage is TRBJ2-7; TRBD1 matches 8 bases. The germline gives CDR1 MDHEN, CDR2 SYDVKM. Unmatched junction bases numbered 11, after V lost 3 bases and J lost 4 bases. This CDR3 comprises 16 residues. In DNA form, the CDR3 reads TGTGCCAGCAGTTTGGCCGGGACAGGACGCCGGTACGAGCAGTACTTC. It translates to CASSLAGTGRRYEQYF.